The present T cell receptor (beta chain) was sequenced within a study of beta chain features in type 1 diabetes. Study-wide results and limits: Across all four CD4+ subsets, people with type 1 diabetes showed modestly shorter TCRB CDR3s.

Of the isolated RNA, all was reverse transcribed, and so the sequenced material was expressed TCRB transcripts. Some clones are missing from TCRdb's copy, which holds only in-frame ones; the method was immunoSEQ multiplex PCR. Among approximately 100,000 clones listed, 30% to 40% were seen once. The V and J ends lost 10 bases and 2 bases respectively, with 25 bases between them. Germline values: CDR1 MDHEN, CDR2 SYDVKM. The CDR3 is 17 amino acids. As regards this clone: Its antigen is undetermined.

One heparinised blood draw averaging about 110 mL was given by each donor. By way of CD45RO/CCR7/CD25/CD127/CD95/CD27, the CD4+ regulatory, stem cell-like memory, central memory and naive cells were sorted. This sequence originates from a woman under 30 in good health. The J gene is TRBJ2-3, the V gene TRBV28; TRBD2 might be the D (5 bases). Sequenced material: stem cell memory CD4+ T cells from blood. CDR3 protein: CATLPPAPGRDTDTQYF. DNA for the CDR3: TGTGCCACCTTACCCCCCGCTCCCGGACGGGACACAGATACGCAGTATTTT. Full variable domain (outside the CDR3, taken from reference TRBV28 and TRBJ2-3): DVKVTQSSRYLVKRTGEKVFLECVQDMDHENMFWYRQDPGLGLRLIYFSYDVKMKEKGDIPEGYSVSREKKERFSLILESASTNQTSMYLCATLPPAPGRDTDTQYFGPGTRLTVL.